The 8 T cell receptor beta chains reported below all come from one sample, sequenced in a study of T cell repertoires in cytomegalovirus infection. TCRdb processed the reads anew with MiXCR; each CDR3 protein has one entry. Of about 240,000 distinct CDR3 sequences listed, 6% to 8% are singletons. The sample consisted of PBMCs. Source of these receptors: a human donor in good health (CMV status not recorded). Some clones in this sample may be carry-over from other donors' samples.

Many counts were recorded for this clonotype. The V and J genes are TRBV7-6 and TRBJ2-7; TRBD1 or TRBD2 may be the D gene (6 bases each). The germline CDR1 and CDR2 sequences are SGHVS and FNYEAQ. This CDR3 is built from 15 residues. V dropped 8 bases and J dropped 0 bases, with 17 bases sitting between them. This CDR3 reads CASAPFGGSSYEQYF. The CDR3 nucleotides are TGTGCCAGCGCTCCCTTCGGGGGCAGCTCCTACGAGCAGTACTTC.

The CDR3 sequence is CASSPGDRLLNTEAFF. In DNA form, the CDR3 reads TGTGCCAGCAGCCCAGGCGACAGACTACTGAACACTGAAGCTTTCTTT. This sequence joins TRBV11-2 and TRBJ1-1; a weak D match, TRBD1 (5 bases). The germline V gene has CDR1 SGHAT and CDR2 FQNNGV. The CDR3 has 16 residues. V lost 5 bases to trimming and J lost 0 bases, with 16 bases between them.

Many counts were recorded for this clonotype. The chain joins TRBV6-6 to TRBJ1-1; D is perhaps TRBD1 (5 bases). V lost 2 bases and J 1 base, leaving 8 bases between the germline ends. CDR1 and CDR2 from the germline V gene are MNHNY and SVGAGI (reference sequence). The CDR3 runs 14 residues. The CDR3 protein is CASSYRGGNTEAFF. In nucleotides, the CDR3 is TGTGCCAGCAGTTACAGGGGAGGGAACACTGAAGCTTTCTTT.

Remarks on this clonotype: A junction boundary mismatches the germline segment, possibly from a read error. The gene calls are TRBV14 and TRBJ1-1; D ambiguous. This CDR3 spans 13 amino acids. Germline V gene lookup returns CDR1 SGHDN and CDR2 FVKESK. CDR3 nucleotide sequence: TGTGCCAGCAGCCAGCACCAGAACACTGGAGCTTTCTTT. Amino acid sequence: CASSQHQNTGAFF.

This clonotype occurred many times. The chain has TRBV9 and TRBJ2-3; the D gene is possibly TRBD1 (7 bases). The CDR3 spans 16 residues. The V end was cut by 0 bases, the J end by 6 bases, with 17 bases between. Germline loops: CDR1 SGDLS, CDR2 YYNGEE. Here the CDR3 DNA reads TGTGCCAGCAGCGTAGACCCTCAGGCAGGGGGGGATACGCAGTATTTT. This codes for CASSVDPQAGGDTQYF.

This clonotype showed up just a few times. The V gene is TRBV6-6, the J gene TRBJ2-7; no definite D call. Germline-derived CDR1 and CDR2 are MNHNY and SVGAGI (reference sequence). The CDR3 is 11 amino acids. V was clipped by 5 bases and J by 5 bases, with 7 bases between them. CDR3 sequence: CASSGDHEQYF. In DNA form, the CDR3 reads TGTGCCAGCAGTGGAGACCACGAGCAGTACTTC.

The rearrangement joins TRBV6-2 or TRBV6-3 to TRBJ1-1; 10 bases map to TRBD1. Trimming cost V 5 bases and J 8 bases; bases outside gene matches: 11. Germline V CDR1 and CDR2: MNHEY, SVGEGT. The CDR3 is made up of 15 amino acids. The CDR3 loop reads CASSGGQGRSGEAFF. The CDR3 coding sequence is TGTGCCAGCAGTGGGGGACAGGGGCGGTCTGGAGAAGCTTTCTTT.

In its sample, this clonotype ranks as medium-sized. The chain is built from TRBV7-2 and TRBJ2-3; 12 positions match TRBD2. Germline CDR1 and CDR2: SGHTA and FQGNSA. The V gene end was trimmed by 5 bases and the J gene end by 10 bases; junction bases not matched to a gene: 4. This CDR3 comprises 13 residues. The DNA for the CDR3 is TGTGCCAGCAGCCCGTGGACTAGCGGGGCGCAGTATTTT. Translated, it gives CASSPWTSGAQYF.